This record looks at one T cell receptor (beta chain) sequence and its context. Antigen: not known. The data derive from a study of T cell clones after liver transplantation. Study-wide background: At least one year of complete immunosuppression withdrawal without enzymes over twice normal defined tolerance. Notes on the study in general: Graft donor-reactive T cells may have migrated into the graft rather than being deleted.

This CDR3 contains 12 residues. Per germline, CDR1 MGHRA and CDR2 YSYEKL. The germline V and J ends were trimmed by 1 base and 8 bases, with 6 bases remaining between them. TCRdb keeps only in-frame clones here, not all; method: immunoSEQ multiplex PCR. This sample has around 20,000 clones; 80% to 90% occur once, and the top ten carry 10% to 15%. The sequenced sample was CD8+ T cells from blood, obtained before liver transplant. The clonotype comes from a human donor who received a liver transplant. The rearrangement uses TRBV4-1 and TRBJ2-1; D unclear. Here the CDR3 DNA reads TGCGCCAGCAGCCAAGGTAGATATGAGCAGTTCTTC. As protein: CASSQGRYEQFF.